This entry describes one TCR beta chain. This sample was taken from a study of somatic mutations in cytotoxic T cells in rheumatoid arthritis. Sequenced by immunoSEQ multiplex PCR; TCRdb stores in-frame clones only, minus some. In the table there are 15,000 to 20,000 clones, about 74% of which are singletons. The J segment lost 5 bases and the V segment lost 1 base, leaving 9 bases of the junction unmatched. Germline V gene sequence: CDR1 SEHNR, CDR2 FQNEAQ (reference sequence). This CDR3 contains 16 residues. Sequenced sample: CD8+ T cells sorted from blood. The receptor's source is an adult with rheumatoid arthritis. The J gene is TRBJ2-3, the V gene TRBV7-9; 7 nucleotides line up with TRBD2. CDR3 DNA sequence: TGTGCCAGCAGCTTAGGCCCTAGCGGCCATAGAGATACGCAGTATTTT. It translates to CASSLGPSGHRDTQYF.